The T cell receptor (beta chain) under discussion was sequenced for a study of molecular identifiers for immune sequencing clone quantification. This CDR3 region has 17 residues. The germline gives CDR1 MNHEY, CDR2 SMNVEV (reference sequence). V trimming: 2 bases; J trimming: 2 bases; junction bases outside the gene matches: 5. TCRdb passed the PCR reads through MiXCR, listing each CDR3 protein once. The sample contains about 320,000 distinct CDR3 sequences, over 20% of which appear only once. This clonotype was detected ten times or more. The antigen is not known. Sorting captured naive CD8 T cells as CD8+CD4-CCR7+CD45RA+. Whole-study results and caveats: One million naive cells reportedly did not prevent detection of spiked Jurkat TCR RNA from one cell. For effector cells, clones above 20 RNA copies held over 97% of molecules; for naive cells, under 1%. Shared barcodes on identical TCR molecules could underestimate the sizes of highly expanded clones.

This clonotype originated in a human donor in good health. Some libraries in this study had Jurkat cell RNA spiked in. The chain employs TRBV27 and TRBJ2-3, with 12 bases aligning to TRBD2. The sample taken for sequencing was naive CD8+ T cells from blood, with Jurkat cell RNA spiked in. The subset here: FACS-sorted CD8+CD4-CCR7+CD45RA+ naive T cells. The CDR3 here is CASSLAGLAGLTDTQYF. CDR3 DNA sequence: TGTGCCAGCAGTTTAGCGGGACTAGCGGGTCTCACAGATACGCAGTATTTT.